The present T cell receptor (beta chain) was sequenced within a study of tumor-infiltrating lymphocytes in primary liver carcinoma. Across the study: Subjects consisted of male and female patients aged 30 to 69 years. Whole-study results and caveats: Relative to blood, tumors carried a significantly larger fraction of the repertoire in their top 250 clones (p = 0.039).

The investigators made TCR beta cDNA from approximately 0.5 ug total RNA, using a constant-region primer. What produced the TCR beta libraries was three nested multiplex PCR rounds using slightly modified ARM-PCR. A C-beta reverse primer and TRBV1-TRBV30 forward primers served in each of the first two PCR rounds, at 10 cycles apiece. TCRdb independently ran MiXCR on the multiplex PCR reads; one entry per CDR3 protein. The sample yields about 200,000 distinct CDR3 sequences, about 61% seen once. Germline V lookup: CDR1 MNHEY, CDR2 SVGAGI. With 2 bases clipped from V and 5 bases from J, the junction kept 5 bases outside the gene matches. The CDR3 is 14 amino acids. Blood RNA came from unsorted whole blood; germline DNA was also extracted. The study enrolled treatment-naive patients with chronic HBV infection. This clonotype has a handful of counts. The antigen remains undetermined.

Material for sequencing was peripheral blood. V gene TRBV6-5 combines with J gene TRBJ1-1; 7 bases align to TRBD1. The origin of this receptor is a woman in her fifties or sixties with primary liver carcinoma and hepatitis B virus infection. CDR3 coding DNA: TGTGCCAGCAGTTACACGACAGGGACAACTGAAGCTTTCTTT. It yields the protein CASSYTTGTTEAFF.